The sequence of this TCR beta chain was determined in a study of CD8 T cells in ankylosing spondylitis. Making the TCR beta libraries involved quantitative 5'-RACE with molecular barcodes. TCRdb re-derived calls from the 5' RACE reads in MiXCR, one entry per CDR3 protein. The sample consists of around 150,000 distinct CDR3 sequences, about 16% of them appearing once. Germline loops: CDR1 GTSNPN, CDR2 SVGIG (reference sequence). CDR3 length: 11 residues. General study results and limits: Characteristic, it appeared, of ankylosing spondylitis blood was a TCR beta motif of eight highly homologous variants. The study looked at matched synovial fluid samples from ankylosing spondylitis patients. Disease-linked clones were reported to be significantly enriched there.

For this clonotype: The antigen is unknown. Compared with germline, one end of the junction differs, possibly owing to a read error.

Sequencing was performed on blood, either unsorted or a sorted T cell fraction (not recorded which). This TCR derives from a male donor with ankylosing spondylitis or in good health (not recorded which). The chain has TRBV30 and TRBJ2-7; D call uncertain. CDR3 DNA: TGTGCCTGGAGCCACTCCGACGAGCAGTACTTC. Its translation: CAWSHSDEQYF.